The clone carrying this TCR beta chain came up many times. Its specificity is unknown. The data stem from a study of T cells after yellow fever vaccination. Study background: Some fractions had low cell numbers, and these were prepared with SMART-Seq v4 Ultra Low Input.

The V and J ends lost 5 bases and 7 bases respectively, with 11 bases between them. Germline V lookup: CDR1 LNHNV, CDR2 YYDKDF (reference sequence). CDR3 length: 12 residues. Study-wide results and limits: Booster samples showed a return of most primary-vaccination clones (almost 97% CD4, roughly 85% CD8).

TCRdb reprocessed the 5' RACE reads via MiXCR and lists one record per CDR3 protein. The sample lists hundreds of thousands of distinct CDR3 sequences; 12% were seen once. The rearrangement joins TRBV15 to TRBJ2-5; D is uncertain. The specimen was PBMCs, collected on the day of the yellow fever booster vaccination. This TCR came from a man aged 30 to 39 who received the YFV17D yellow fever vaccine. CDR3 protein: CATSGTIGTQYF. In nucleotides, the CDR3 is TGTGCCACCAGCGGAACTATCGGGACCCAGTACTTC.